Reported below is one T cell receptor (beta chain). This specimen comes from a study of shared clonotypes between healthy human individuals. This CDR3 is 16 amino acids long. Germline trimming cut 3 bases from V and 9 bases from J; bases unmatched to any gene: 7. The germline gives CDR1 MGHRA, CDR2 YSYEKL. TCRdb's copy holds only in-frame clones and misses some; the assay was immunoSEQ multiplex PCR. This repertoire shows over 850,000 clones, roughly 74% found once; its top ten account for approximately 0.5%. Material for sequencing was memory CD4+ T cells from PBMCs. The subset was: CD45RA-negative fraction. This rearrangement joins TRBV4-1 to TRBJ2-1; TRBD2 matches 14 bases. This clonotype was sampled from a young man in good health. Some clones in this sample may be carry-over from other donors' samples. This chain's CDR3 is CASSQGGTSGRSEQFF. The CDR3 DNA is TGCGCCAGCAGCCAGGGGGGGACTAGCGGGAGAAGTGAGCAGTTCTTC.